These 19 T cell receptor beta chains came from one sample sequenced in a study of blood T cell repertoires in COVID-19. Data came from immunoSEQ multiplex PCR; TCRdb stores just in-frame clones and leaves some out. The data hold 70,000 or so clones, with roughly 85% observed a single time. The specimen was peripheral blood. The origin of the receptors is a woman over 75 with acute or convalescent COVID-19.

This clone was seen a single time. The chain has TRBV27 and TRBJ2-4; perhaps TRBD2 as D (5 bases). This CDR3 contains 15 residues. Germline-derived CDR1 and CDR2 are MNHEY and SMNVEV (reference sequence). V was shortened by 5 bases and J by 2 bases, with 13 bases between the two germline ends. The CDR3 sequence: CASSPSIATKNIQYF. The CDR3 nucleotides are TGTGCCAGCAGTCCTAGCATCGCGACCAAAAACATTCAGTACTTC.

V and J are TRBV29-1 and TRBJ2-5; D gene uncertain. The CDR3 runs 12 residues. The germline V gene has CDR1 SQVTM and CDR2 ANQGSEA. The ends were cut back, 2 bases at V and 4 bases at J, with 8 bases in the middle. CDR3 in DNA: TGCAGCGTTGAATTCGCGGCAGAGACCCAGTACTTC. It encodes CSVEFAAETQYF.

The rearrangement joins TRBV28 to TRBJ1-5; TRBD1 agrees at 7 bases. From germline, CDR1 is MDHEN and CDR2 SYDVKM. This CDR3 comprises 14 residues. Trimming removed 6 bases from V and 1 base from J; junction bases left unmatched: 3. The CDR3 loop reads CASRRQGSNQPQHF. The DNA for the CDR3 is TGTGCCAGCAGAAGACAGGGAAGCAATCAGCCCCAGCATTTT.

The J gene is TRBJ2-3, the V gene TRBV5-1; D might be TRBD2 (5 bases). V was cut by 4 bases and J by 7 bases, with 16 bases left in between. The CDR3 consists of 14 residues. Looked up from germline, CDR1 is SGHRS and CDR2 is YFSETQ. In DNA form, the CDR3 reads TGCGCCAGCAGCCCCTTGGCGGAGGTACATACGCAGTATTTT. It codes for CASSPLAEVHTQYF.

The V gene is TRBV5-1, the J gene TRBJ1-6; D remains ambiguous. Between the trimmed V and J ends, which lost 0 bases and 8 bases, there was a span of 12 bases. The CDR3 runs 15 residues. Per the germline V gene, CDR1 is SGHRS and CDR2 is YFSETQ. CDR3 sequence reads: CASSLAGSDYSPLHF. The CDR3, as DNA: TGCGCCAGCAGCTTGGCTGGCAGTGATTATTCACCCCTCCACTTT.

In this sample, this clone turned up once. The V call is TRBV7-2, the J call TRBJ2-2; D unclear. Germline V gene sequence: CDR1 SGHTA, CDR2 FQGNSA. The CDR3 extends over 15 amino acids. The germline V and J ends were trimmed by 1 base and 1 base, with 7 bases remaining between them. DNA for the CDR3: TGTGCCAGCAGCTTAGACCAGGTGAACACCGGGGAGCTGTTTTTT. It is translated as CASSLDQVNTGELFF. Combining the CDR3 with reference TRBV7-2 and TRBJ2-2 gives the whole variable domain GAGVSQSPSNKVTEKGKDVELRCDPISGHTALYWYRQSLGQGLEFLIYFQGNSAPDKSGLPSDRFSAERTGGSVSTLTIQRTQQEDSAVYLCASSLDQVNTGELFFGEGSRLTVL.

The J gene is TRBJ1-2, the V gene TRBV5-5; D is ambiguous. This CDR3 has 13 amino acids. Germline values: CDR1 SGHKS, CDR2 YYEKEE (reference sequence). Deletions cut 3 bases from V and 7 bases from J, with 13 bases between. The CDR3, as DNA: TGTGCCAGCAGCTGGAGAGGAGGGATTGGCTACACCTTC. Translated: CASSWRGGIGYTF. Full variable domain (outside the CDR3, taken from reference TRBV5-5 and TRBJ1-2): DAGVTQSPTHLIKTRGQQVTLRCSPISGHKSVSWYQQVLGQGPQFIFQYYEKEERGRGNFPDRFSARQFPNYSSELNVNALLLGDSALYLCASSWRGGIGYTFGSGTRLTVV.

V and J are TRBV27 and TRBJ1-5; 8 bases agree with TRBD1. CDR1 MNHEY and CDR2 SMNVEV come from the germline V gene (reference sequence). The trim removed 4 bases at V and 9 bases at J, leaving 14 bases unmatched. CDR3 length: 16 residues. Here the CDR3 DNA reads TGTGCCAGCAGTTCCCTAATGGGGACAGGCAGCAGGCCCCAGCATTTT. Its protein product is CASSSLMGTGSRPQHF.

This clone was counted a single time. The V and J genes are TRBV27 and TRBJ1-6; D may be TRBD1 (6 bases). In germline, CDR1 is MNHEY, CDR2 SMNVEV (reference sequence). V lost 4 bases and J 10 bases, leaving 14 bases between the germline ends. The CDR3 covers 14 residues. The CDR3 DNA is TGTGCCAGCAGTTCTTGGTCGGGGGGCTCACCCCTCCACTTT. Translated: CASSSWSGGSPLHF.

This chain connects TRBV28 to TRBJ2-7; D might be TRBD1 (6 bases). From germline, CDR1 is MDHEN and CDR2 SYDVKM. The CDR3 is 15 amino acids. V lost 5 bases and J 1 base, leaving 15 bases between the germline ends. The CDR3 spells CASSTTGPPSYEQYF. For the CDR3, the DNA is TGTGCCAGCAGTACCACAGGGCCTCCATCCTACGAGCAGTACTTC.

V is TRBV30 and J is TRBJ2-7; TRBD2 matches 10 bases. The CDR3 consists of 14 residues. Trimming at V came to 4 bases and at J to 0 bases, leaving 3 bases not matched to a gene. Germline lookup yields CDR1 GTSNPN and CDR2 SVGIG (reference sequence). CDR3 nucleotides: TGTGCCTGGAAAAGCGGGAGGGCCTCCTACGAGCAGTACTTC. Its protein product is CAWKSGRASYEQYF. The full variable domain, with the rest looked up from reference TRBV30 and TRBJ2-7, is SQTIHQWPATLVQPVGSPLSLECTVEGTSNPNLYWYRQAAGRGLQLLFYSVGIGQISSEVPQNLSASRPQDRQFILSSKKLLLSDSGFYLCAWKSGRASYEQYFGPGTRLTVT.

The V gene is TRBV18, the J gene TRBJ1-1, with TRBD1 identical over 10 bases. Germline CDR1 is KGHSH and CDR2 is LQKENI. The CDR3 is 15 residues long. J lost 6 bases, V lost 2 bases, and 6 bases had no gene match. Here the CDR3 reads CASSPGTGVYSEAFF. CDR3 bases: TGTGCCAGCTCACCAGGGACAGGGGTTTACTCTGAAGCTTTCTTT.

This sequence joins TRBV5-1 and TRBJ2-4; 10 bases agree with TRBD1. The junction had 9 bases not matched to a gene; V was cut back by 4 bases and J by 8 bases. In germline, CDR1 is SGHRS, CDR2 YFSETQ. The CDR3 runs to 15 residues. CDR3 nucleotide sequence: TGCGCCAGCAGCCACTCGGACAGGGGGGAAGACATTCAGTACTTC. It is translated as CASSHSDRGEDIQYF.

The V call is TRBV4-2, the J call TRBJ1-6, with D possibly being TRBD1 (6 bases). There are 18 residues in the CDR3. V gave up 0 bases and J gave up 0 bases, with 12 bases separating them. CDR1 LGHNA and CDR2 YNFKEQ come from the germline V gene. The CDR3 is CASSQDPRDTSYNSPLHF. CDR3 DNA: TGTGCCAGCAGCCAAGATCCCCGGGACACCTCCTATAATTCACCCCTCCACTTT.

The chain carries TRBV6-5 and TRBJ1-3; no reliable D call. Between the trimmed V and J ends, which lost 2 bases and 0 bases, there was a span of 8 bases. Germline V gene lookup returns CDR1 MNHEY and CDR2 SVGAGI. This CDR3 spans 15 amino acids. CDR3: CASSYGPSSGNTIYF. In DNA form, the CDR3 reads TGTGCCAGCAGTTACGGGCCGAGCTCTGGAAACACCATATATTTT.

The chain employs TRBV11-2 and TRBJ2-3, with TRBD2 matching 15 bases. Looked up from germline, CDR1 is SGHAT and CDR2 is FQNNGV. The CDR3 spans 16 residues. Unmatched junction bases numbered 4, after V lost 5 bases and J lost 4 bases. This CDR3 reads CASSRTSGGGADTQYF. The CDR3 nucleotides are TGTGCCAGCAGCCGGACTAGCGGGGGGGGCGCAGATACGCAGTATTTT.

The V and J genes are TRBV19 and TRBJ1-2; possible D gene TRBD1, 5 bases. V lost 5 bases to trimming and J lost 8 bases, with 9 bases between them. The CDR3 totals 11 residues. Germline CDR1 reads LNHDA; CDR2 reads SQIVND (reference sequence). DNA for the CDR3: TGTGCCAGTAGTCGGAGGGACGGCTACACCTTC. Its protein is CASSRRDGYTF.

This clone appeared a single time. The rearrangement joins TRBV27 to TRBJ1-1; no firm D call. The CDR3 runs 16 residues. The germline V gene encodes CDR1 MNHEY and CDR2 SMNVEV (reference sequence). Trimming pared 2 bases from V and 3 bases from J, leaving 16 bases between. DNA of the CDR3: TGTGCCAGCAGTTTAAGTCCCGCTAACCGATACACTGAAGCTTTCTTT. It yields the protein CASSLSPANRYTEAFF.

The chain couples TRBV6-5 to TRBJ1-5; D is perhaps TRBD1 (6 bases). This CDR3 comprises 14 residues. CDR1 is MNHEY and CDR2 is SVGAGI in the germline V gene. Deletions cut 6 bases from V and 4 bases from J, with 13 bases between. In DNA, the CDR3 is TGTGCCAGCAGACTCCAACAGGGAAATCAGCCCCAGCATTTT. It codes for CASRLQQGNQPQHF.